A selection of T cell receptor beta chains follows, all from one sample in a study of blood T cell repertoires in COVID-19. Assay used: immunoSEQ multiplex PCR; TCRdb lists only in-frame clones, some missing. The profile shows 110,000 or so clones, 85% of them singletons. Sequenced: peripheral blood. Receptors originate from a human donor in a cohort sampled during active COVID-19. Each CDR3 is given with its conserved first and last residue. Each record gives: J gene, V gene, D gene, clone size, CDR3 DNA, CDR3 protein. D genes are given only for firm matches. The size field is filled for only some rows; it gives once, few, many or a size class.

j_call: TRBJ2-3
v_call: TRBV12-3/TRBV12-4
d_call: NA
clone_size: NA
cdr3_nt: TGTGCCAGCAGTTTAAGGGGCGGAGATACGCAGTATTTT
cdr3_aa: CASSLRGGDTQYF

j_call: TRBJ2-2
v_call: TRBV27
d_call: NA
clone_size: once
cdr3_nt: TGTGCCAGCAGTTTATTTGACAGATTGAACACCGGGGAGCTGTTTTTT
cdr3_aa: CASSLFDRLNTGELFF

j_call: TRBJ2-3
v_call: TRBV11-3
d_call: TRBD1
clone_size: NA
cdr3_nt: TGTGCCAGCAGCTCGCGGACAGGGACGTCGACAGATACGCAGTATTTT
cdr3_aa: CASSSRTGTSTDTQYF

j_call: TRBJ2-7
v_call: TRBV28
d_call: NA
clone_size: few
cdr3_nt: TGTGCCAGCAGTATTCCTGGACAGATCACTCCCTACGAGCAGTACTTC
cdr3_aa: CASSIPGQITPYEQYF

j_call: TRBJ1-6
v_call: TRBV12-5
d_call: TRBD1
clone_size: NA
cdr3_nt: TGTGCTAGTGGCGGGGACAGGGACAGCTCCTATAATTCACCCCTCCACTTT
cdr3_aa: CASGGDRDSSYNSPLHF

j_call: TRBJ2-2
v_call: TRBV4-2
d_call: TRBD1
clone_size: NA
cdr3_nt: TGTGCCAGCAGCCAAGAGAGCAGGACAGGTGGCACCGGGGAGCTGTTTTTT
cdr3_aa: CASSQESRTGGTGELFF

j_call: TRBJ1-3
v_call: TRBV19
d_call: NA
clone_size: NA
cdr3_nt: TGTGCCAGTAGAAGGGGAGGAGGGATAGTAGGTGGAAACACCATATATTTT
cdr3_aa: CASRRGGGIVGGNTIYF

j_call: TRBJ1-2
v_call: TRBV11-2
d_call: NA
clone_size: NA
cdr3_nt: TGTGCCAGCAGCTTAGGGGTCGGAGATGGCTACACCTTC
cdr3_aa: CASSLGVGDGYTF

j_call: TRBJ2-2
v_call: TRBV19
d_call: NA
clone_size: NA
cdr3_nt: TGTGCCAGTCAGAACCCGGGGTCGGCCGGGGAGCTGTTTTTT
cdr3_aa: CASQNPGSAGELFF

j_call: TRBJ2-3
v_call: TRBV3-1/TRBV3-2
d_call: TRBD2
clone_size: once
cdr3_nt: TGTGCCAGCAGCGGGATAATAGCGGGGGACACAGATACGCAGTATTTT
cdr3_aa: CASSGIIAGDTDTQYF

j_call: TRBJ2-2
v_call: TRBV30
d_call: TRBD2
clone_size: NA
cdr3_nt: TGTGCCTGGAGTGTAGGGGCTAGCGGGGGTCGAACCGGGGAGCTGTTTTTT
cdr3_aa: CAWSVGASGGRTGELFF

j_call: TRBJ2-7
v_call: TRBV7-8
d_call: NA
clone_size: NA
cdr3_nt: TGTGCCAGCAGCCTCGGCCCAGGGTATTCCGAGCAGTACTTC
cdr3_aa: CASSLGPGYSEQYF

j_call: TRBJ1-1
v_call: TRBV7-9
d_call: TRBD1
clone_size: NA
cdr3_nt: TGTGCCAGCAGCATTAGTGGGACAGGGAGGACTGAAGCTTTCTTT
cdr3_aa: CASSISGTGRTEAFF

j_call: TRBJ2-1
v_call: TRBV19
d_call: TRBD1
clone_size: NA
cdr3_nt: TGTGCCAGTAGTGGACAGGGACCGGCCTACAATGAGCAGTTCTTC
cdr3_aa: CASSGQGPAYNEQFF

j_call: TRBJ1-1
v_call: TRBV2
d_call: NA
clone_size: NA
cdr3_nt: TGTGCCAGCAGGGCACGCGAGGTAGGCACTGAAGCTTTCTTT
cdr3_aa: CASRAREVGTEAFF

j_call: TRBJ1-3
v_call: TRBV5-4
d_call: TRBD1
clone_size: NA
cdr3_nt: TGTGCCAGCAGCATAGGGACAGGCTTTAACTCTGGAAACACCATATATTTT
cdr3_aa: CASSIGTGFNSGNTIYF

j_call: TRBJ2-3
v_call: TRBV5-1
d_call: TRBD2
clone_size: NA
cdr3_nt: TGCGCCAGCAGCTTGGCCGCGGGGGGCACAGATACGCAGTATTTT
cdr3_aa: CASSLAAGGTDTQYF

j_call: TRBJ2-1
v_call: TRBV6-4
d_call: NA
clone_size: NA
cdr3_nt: TGTGCCAGCAGTAAGGACAGCTACAATGAGCAGTTCTTC
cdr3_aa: CASSKDSYNEQFF

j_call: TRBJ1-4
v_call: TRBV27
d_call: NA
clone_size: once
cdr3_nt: TGTGCCAGCAGTGCCTCCGTGGGGGGGGAAAAACTGTTTTTT
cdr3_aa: CASSASVGGEKLFF

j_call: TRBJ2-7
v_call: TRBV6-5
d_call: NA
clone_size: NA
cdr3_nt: TGTGCCAGCAGTCCCCGGAGGAGTAACTCCTACGAGCAGTACTTC
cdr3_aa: CASSPRRSNSYEQYF

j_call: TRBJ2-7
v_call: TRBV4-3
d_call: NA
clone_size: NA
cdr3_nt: TGCGCCAGCAGCCAAGATTTTTACGGCTACGAGCAGTACTTC
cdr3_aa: CASSQDFYGYEQYF

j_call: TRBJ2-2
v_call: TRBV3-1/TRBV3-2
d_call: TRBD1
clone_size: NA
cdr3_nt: TGTGCCAGCAGCCTTGGACAGGCCAACACCGGGGAGCTGTTTTTT
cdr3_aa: CASSLGQANTGELFF

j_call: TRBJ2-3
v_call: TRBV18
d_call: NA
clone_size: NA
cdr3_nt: TGTGCCAGCTCACCCCAAGAGGGTGCAGATACGCAGTATTTT
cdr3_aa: CASSPQEGADTQYF

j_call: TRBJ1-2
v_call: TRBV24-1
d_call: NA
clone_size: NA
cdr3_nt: TGTGCCACCAGTGGGGCAGGATTTAACTATGGCTACACCTTC
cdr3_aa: CATSGAGFNYGYTF

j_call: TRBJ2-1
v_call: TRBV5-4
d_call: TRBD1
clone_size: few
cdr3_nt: TGTGCCAGCAGGGGCGGTGGACAGGGATCCTACAATGAGCAGTTCTTC
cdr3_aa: CASRGGGQGSYNEQFF

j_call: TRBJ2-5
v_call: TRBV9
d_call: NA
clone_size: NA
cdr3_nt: TGTGCCAGCAGCCCCTGGGCTAAGAAAGAGACCCAGTACTTC
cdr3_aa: CASSPWAKKETQYF

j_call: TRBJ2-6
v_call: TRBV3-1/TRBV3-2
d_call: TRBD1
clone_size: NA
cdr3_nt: TGTGCCAGCAGACCAGACAGGGGAAGCTGTCCTGGGGCCAACGTCCTGACTTTC
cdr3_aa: CASRPDRGSCPGANVLTF

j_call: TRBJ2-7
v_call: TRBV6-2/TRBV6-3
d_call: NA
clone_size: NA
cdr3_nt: TGTGCCAGCAGTTGGGTCAGGGGCGATTCCTACGAGCAGTACTTC
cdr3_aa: CASSWVRGDSYEQYF

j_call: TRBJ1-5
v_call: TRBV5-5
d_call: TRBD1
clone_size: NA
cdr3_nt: TGTGCCAGCAGCCGGACAGGGCAGTTTCAGCCCCAGCATTTT
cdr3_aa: CASSRTGQFQPQHF

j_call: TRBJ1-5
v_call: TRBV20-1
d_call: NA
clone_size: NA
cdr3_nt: TGCAGTGCTAGTGGACTCCGAGACAGTGATCAGCCCCAGCATTTT
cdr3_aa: CSASGLRDSDQPQHF

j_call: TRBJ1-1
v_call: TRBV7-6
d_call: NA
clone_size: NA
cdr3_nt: TGTGCCAGCAGCTTAGGGGGCTTTTTGGACACTGAAGCTTTCTTT
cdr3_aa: CASSLGGFLDTEAFF

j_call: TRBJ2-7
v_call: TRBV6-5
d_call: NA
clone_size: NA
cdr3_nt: TGTGCCAGCAGTTACTCGTACACAGAGACCTACGAGCAGTACTTC
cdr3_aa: CASSYSYTETYEQYF

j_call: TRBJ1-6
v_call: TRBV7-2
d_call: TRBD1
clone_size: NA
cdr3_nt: TGTGCCAGCAGCTTAGCGGGACAGGGTTCGGGATCACCCCTCCACTTT
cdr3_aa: CASSLAGQGSGSPLHF

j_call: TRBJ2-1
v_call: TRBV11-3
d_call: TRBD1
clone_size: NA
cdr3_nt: TGTGCCAGCAGCTTAGATAAGTCTAAGGGACAGAGTTACAATGAGCAGTTCTTC
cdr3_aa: CASSLDKSKGQSYNEQFF

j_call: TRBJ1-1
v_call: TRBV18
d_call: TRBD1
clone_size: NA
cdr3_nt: TGTGCCAGCTCACCAGAGGAATTCGGACAGGGGATTGAAGCTTTCTTT
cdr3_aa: CASSPEEFGQGIEAFF

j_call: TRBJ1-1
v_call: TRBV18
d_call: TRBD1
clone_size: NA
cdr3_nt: TGTGCCAGCTCACCCGAACCCGGGACAGGCCCCCCCATGAACACTGAAGCTTTCTTT
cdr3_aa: CASSPEPGTGPPMNTEAFF

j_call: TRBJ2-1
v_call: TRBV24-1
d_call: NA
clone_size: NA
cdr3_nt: TGTGCCACCAGTGCCGAGCAGGCCTACAATGAGCAGTTCTTC
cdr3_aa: CATSAEQAYNEQFF

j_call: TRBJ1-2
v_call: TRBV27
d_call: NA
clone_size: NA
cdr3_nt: TGTGCCAGCAGTCCCGCCCCACAGGCAGGCAGGGGCTATGGCTACACCTTC
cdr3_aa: CASSPAPQAGRGYGYTF

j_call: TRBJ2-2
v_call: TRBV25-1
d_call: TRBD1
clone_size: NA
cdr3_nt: TGTGCCAGCAGTGCGCCGGGACAGTTCACCGGGGAGCTGTTTTTT
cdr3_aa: CASSAPGQFTGELFF

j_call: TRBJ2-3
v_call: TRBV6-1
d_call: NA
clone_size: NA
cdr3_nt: TGTGCCAGCAGTGAAATCCGGGTAGGCACAGATACGCAGTATTTT
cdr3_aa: CASSEIRVGTDTQYF

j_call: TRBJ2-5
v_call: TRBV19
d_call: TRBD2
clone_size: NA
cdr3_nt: TGTGCCACCAGGGGTAGTAAAGTATCTAGCGGGCGGGAGACCCAGTACTTC
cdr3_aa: CATRGSKVSSGRETQYF

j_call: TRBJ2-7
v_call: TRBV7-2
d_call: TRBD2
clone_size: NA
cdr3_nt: TGTGCCAGCACCCGTCCGGGACTACCATACGAGCAGTACTTC
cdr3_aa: CASTRPGLPYEQYF

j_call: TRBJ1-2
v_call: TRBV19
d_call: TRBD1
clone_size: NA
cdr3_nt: TGTGCCACCTCCCCCGGGACAGGGGGAAACTATGGCTACACCTTC
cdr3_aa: CATSPGTGGNYGYTF

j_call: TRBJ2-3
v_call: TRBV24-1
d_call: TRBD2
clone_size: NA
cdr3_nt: TGTGCCACCAGCGGGACGGCGGGAGTGGATACGCAGTATTTT
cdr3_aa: CATSGTAGVDTQYF

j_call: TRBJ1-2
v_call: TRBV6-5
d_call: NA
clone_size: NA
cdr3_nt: TGTGCCAGCACCATCGCGGGCGGTACTTTAGGTGGCTACACCTTC
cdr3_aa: CASTIAGGTLGGYTF

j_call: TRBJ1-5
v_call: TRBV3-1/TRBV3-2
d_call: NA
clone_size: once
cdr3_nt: TGTGCCAGCAGCCAAGTTGGAGGGAATCAGCCCCAGCATTTT
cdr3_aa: CASSQVGGNQPQHF

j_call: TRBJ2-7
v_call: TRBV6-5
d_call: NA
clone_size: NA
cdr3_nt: TGTGCCAGCAGCGGCTACGAGCAGTACTTC
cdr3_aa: CASSGYEQYF

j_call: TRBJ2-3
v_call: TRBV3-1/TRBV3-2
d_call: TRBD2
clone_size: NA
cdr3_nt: TGTGCCAGCAGCCCCCGGGGTAGCGGGGGGCCCACAGATACGCAGTATTTT
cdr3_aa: CASSPRGSGGPTDTQYF

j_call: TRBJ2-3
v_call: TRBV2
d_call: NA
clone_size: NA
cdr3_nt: TGTGCCAGCAGTGATGGGGGGGCCCTTCGGGATACGCAGTATTTT
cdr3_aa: CASSDGGALRDTQYF

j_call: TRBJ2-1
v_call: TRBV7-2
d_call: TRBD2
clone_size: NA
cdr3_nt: TGTGCCAGCAGCTTAGCGGGCGGGGGGGCCTTCTACAATGAGCAGTTCTTC
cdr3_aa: CASSLAGGGAFYNEQFF

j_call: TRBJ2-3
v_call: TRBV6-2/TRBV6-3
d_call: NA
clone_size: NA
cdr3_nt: TGTGCCAGCAGTCAGGGTTCCACAGATACGCAGTATTTT
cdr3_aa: CASSQGSTDTQYF

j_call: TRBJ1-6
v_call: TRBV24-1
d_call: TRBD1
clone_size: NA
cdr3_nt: TGTGCCACCCCTTGGAAAAGACAGGGAAGGTATAATTCACCCCTCCACTTT
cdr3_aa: CATPWKRQGRYNSPLHF

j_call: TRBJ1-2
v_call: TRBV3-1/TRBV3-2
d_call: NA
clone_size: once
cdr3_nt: TGTGCCAGCAGCCAAGCGGGGAGGGGCTACACCTTC
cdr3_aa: CASSQAGRGYTF

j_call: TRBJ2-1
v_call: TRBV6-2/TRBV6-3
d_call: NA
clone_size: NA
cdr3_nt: TGTGCCAGCAGTCGGCGGGGGCATTCCAATGAGCAGTTCTTC
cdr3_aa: CASSRRGHSNEQFF

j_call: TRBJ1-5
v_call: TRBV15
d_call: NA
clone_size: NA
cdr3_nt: TGTGCCACCAGCAGAGATTTTAATAGCAATCAGCCCCAGCATTTT
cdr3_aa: CATSRDFNSNQPQHF